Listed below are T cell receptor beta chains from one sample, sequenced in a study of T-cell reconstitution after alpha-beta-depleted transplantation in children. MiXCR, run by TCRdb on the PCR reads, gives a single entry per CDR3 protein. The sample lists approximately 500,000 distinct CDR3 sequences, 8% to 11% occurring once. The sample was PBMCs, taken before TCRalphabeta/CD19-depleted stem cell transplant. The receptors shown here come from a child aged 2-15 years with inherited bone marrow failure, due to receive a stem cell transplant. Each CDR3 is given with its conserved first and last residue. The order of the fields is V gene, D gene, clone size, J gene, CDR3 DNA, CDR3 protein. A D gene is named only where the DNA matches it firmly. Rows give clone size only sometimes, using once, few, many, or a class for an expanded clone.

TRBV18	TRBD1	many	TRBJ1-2	TGTGCCAGCTCACTCACGGGACAGGGCTATGGCTACACCTTC	CASSLTGQGYGYTF
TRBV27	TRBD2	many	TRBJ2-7	TGTGCCAGCAGTTTCGAGCGGGAGGGGCTTGGGGAGCAGTACTTC	CASSFEREGLGEQYF
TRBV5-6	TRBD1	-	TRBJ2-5	TGTGCCATCAGCCTGGGCGGGGACAGGGACTTCCAAGAGACCCAGTACTTC	CAISLGGDRDFQETQYF
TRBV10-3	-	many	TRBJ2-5	TGTGCCATCAGTAGCTCGGCGGGGCAGACCCAGTACTTC	CAISSSAGQTQYF
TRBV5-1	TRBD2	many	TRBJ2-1	TGCGCCAGCAGCTTGGAAGGACTAGTCTGGAACAATGAGCAGTTCTTC	CASSLEGLVWNNEQFF
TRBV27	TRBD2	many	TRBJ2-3	TGTGCCAGCAGTCGTGGAGCGGGAGGGCTCATCACAGATACGCAGTATTTT	CASSRGAGGLITDTQYF
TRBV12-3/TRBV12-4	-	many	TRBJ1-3	TGTGCCAGCAGTTTCGGAGGCGACACCATATATTTT	CASSFGGDTIYF
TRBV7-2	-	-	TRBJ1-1	TGTGCCAGCAGCTTAAGCGGGATTGAGAACACTGAAGCTTTCTTT	CASSLSGIENTEAFF
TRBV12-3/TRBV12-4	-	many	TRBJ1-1	TGTGCCAGTGGGTTTCGGGACACTATGAACACTGAAGCTTTCTTT	CASGFRDTMNTEAFF
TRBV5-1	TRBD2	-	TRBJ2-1	TGCGCCAGCAGCCGAGGACTAGCGCCCTACAATGAGCAGTTCTTC	CASSRGLAPYNEQFF
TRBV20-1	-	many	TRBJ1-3	TGCAGTGCTAGAGCGCCTCCTGGAAACACCATATATTTT	CSARAPPGNTIYF
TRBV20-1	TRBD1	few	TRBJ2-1	TGCAGTGCCAAGGGGACAGACTATGAGCAGTTCTTC	CSAKGTDYEQFF
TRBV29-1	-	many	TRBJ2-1	TGCAGCGTTGAAGAAACAGGACTGACCTACAATGAGCAGTTCTTC	CSVEETGLTYNEQFF
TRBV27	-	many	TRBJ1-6	TGTGCCAGCAGTCCAAGGACTCCCGATAATTCACCCCTCCACTTT	CASSPRTPDNSPLHF
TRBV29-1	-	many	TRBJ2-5	TGCAGCGTTGCCCCGGGCCTAGTCAGGGAGACCCAGTACTTC	CSVAPGLVRETQYF
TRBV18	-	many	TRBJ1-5	TGTGCCAGCTCACCGGGGGCTGGGCAGCCCCAGCATTTT	CASSPGAGQPQHF
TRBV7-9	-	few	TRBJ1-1	TGTGCCAGCAGCTTAATGGGCAGGTCGAACACTGAAGCTTTCTTT	CASSLMGRSNTEAFF
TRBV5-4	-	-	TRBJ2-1	TGTGCCAGCAGCTTGGTATCTGGGTTGGGTAGCGGCCCTTACAATGAGCAGTTCTTC	CASSLVSGLGSGPYNEQFF
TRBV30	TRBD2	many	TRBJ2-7	TGTGCCTGGTCTTGGCGGGAGGATGGCGAGCAGTACTTC	CAWSWREDGEQYF
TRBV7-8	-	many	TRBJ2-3	TGTGCCAGCAGCTTAGTTAGCATGGGCGTCACAGATACGCAGTATTTT	CASSLVSMGVTDTQYF
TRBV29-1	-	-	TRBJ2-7	TGCAGCCTGCGGGACTGGTCGGGCGAGCAGTACTTC	CSLRDWSGEQYF
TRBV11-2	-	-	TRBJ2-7	TGTGCCAGCAGCTCACCTCGGGGCCGCTCAAAGCAGTACTTC	CASSSPRGRSKQYF
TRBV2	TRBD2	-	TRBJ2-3	TGTGCCAGCAGTGAATCGACTAGCGGGATCGGCGCAGATACGCAGTATTTT	CASSESTSGIGADTQYF
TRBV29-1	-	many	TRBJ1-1	TGCAGCGTTGAGGGAGGGGTAGGCACTGAAGCTTTCTTT	CSVEGGVGTEAFF
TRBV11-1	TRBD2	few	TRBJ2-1	TGTGCCAGCAGCACGCTCGGGACTAGCGGGCCTCTCTCCTACAATGAGCAGTTCTTC	CASSTLGTSGPLSYNEQFF
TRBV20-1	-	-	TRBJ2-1	TGCAGCCAGAGTCTCCCCAGGACGGAAGTTGCCTACAATGAGCAGTTCTTC	CSQSLPRTEVAYNEQFF
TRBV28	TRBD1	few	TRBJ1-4	TGTGCCAGCAGTTTCGACAGGGTTATGGCTAATGAAAAACTGTTTTTT	CASSFDRVMANEKLFF
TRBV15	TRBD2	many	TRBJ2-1	TGTGCCACCAGCAGAGGAGGTAGCGGGAGCTATGAGCAGTTCTTC	CATSRGGSGSYEQFF
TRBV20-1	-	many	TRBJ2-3	TGCAGTGCTAGCCGGGGCGGCTCGGCAGATACGCAGTATTTT	CSASRGGSADTQYF
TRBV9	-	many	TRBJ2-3	TGTGCCAGCAGCGCGGGGACTCGCACAGATACGCAGTATTTT	CASSAGTRTDTQYF
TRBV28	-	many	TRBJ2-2	TGTGCCAGCAGAACTACAGGGTTTGGCGGGGAGCTGTTTTTT	CASRTTGFGGELFF
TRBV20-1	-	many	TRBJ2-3	TGCAGTGTCCTTAGGGCAGGAGATAACACAGATACGCAGTATTTT	CSVLRAGDNTDTQYF
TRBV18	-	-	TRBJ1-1	TGTGCCAGCTCACCAGATGGAGGGCCCAGCACTGAAGCTTTCTTT	CASSPDGGPSTEAFF
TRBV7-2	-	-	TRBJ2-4	TGTGCCAGCAGCTTGTCCGGGACTTTAGCCAAAAACATTCAGTACTTC	CASSLSGTLAKNIQYF
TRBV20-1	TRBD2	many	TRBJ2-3	TGCAGTGCTAGCCTGCGGGAGGGCGGAGATACGCAGTATTTT	CSASLREGGDTQYF
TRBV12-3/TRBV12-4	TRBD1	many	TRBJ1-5	TGTGCCAGCAGTAGAGGGACAGGGAATTCGGGCAATCAGCCCCAGCATTTT	CASSRGTGNSGNQPQHF
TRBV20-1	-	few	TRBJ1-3	TGCAGTGCTAGAGTAGCCTCCGGAAACACCATATATTTT	CSARVASGNTIYF
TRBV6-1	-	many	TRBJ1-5	TGTGCCAGCAATCACCCCTCGGGGGCGAATGACAATCAGCCCCAGCATTTT	CASNHPSGANDNQPQHF
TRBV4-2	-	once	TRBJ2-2	TGTGCCAGCAGCCACTCCCCGGGGCCGAACACCGGGGAGCTGTTTTTT	CASSHSPGPNTGELFF